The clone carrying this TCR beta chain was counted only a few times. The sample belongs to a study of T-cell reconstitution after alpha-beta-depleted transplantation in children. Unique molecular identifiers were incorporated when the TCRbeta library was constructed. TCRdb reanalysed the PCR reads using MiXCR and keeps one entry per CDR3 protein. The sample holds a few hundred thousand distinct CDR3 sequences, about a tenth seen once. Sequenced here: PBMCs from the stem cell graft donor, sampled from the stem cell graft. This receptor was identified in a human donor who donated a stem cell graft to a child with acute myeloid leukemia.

The CDR3 bases are TGCGCCAGCAGCTTGGTTCTGCGGGATGCAGAGACCCAGTACTTC. Its translation: CASSLVLRDAETQYF. The V gene is TRBV5-1, the J gene TRBJ2-5; tentatively, D is TRBD2 (6 bases). Germline CDR1 is SGHRS and CDR2 is YFSETQ. Trimming shortened V by 0 bases and J by 4 bases, and 13 bases separated the two germline ends. This CDR3 has 15 residues. Complete variable domain (other parts from reference TRBV5-1 and TRBJ2-5): KAGVTQTPRYLIKTRGQQVTLSCSPISGHRSVSWYQQTPGQGLQFLFEYFSETQRNKGNFPGRFSGRQFSNSRSEMNVSTLELGDSALYLCASSLVLRDAETQYFGPGTRLLVL.